Reported below is one T cell receptor (beta chain). Its cognate antigen is unknown. At one end the junction does not follow the germline gene, possibly because of a read error. Production of TCR beta cDNA used around 460 ng total RNA together with a constant-region primer. It was through three nested multiplex PCR rounds of slightly modified ARM-PCR that TCR beta libraries arose. TRBV1-TRBV30 forward primers paired with a C-beta reverse primer were used in the first two PCR rounds, which ran approximately 11 cycles each. TCRdb used MiXCR to reprocess the multiplex PCR reads, holding one entry per CDR3 protein. The sample lists just under 55,000 distinct CDR3 sequences, over 70% occurring once. The record originates from a study of tumor-infiltrating lymphocytes in primary liver carcinoma. Points from the study as a whole: Blood fell significantly below tumors in its top-250-clone fraction (p = 0.039).

Co-extracting RNA and DNA was done with about 20-34 mg of unsorted bulk tissue as input. Surgery removed the patients' primary liver carcinoma. Chronic HBV infection was present in the patients, who were treatment-naive. Each sampled tumor had five separate regions taken from it. CDR1 and CDR2 from the germline V gene are MDHEN and SYDVKM. The CDR3 loop spans 13 amino acids. The sequence was collected from a man in his forties with primary liver carcinoma and hepatitis B virus infection. The material sequenced was liver tumor tissue from sampling region 2. Stated subset: tumor region T2, inferior pole. The chain combines TRBV28 with TRBJ1-5; D gene ambiguous. The CDR3 reads CASSGLRDQPQLF. The CDR3 DNA follows: TGTGCCAGCAGTGGTCTGCGAGATCAGCCCCAGCTTTTT. Variable domain in full (rest from reference TRBV28 and TRBJ1-5): DVKVTQSSRYLVKRTGEKVFLECVQDMDHENMFWYRQDPGLGLRLIYFSYDVKMKEKGDIPEGYSVSREKKERFSLILESASTNQTSMYLCASSGLRDQPQLFGDGTRLSIL.